These 9 T cell receptor beta chains were all obtained from the same sample, sequenced in a study of T cells in Graves' hyperthyroidism and ophthalmopathy. There were TCR beta CDR3 regions amplified from RNA transcripts. The HTBI primer set drove a first-round RT-PCR of the TCR CDR3. TCRdb passed the multiplex PCR reads through MiXCR, listing each CDR3 protein once. The sample lists about 570,000 distinct CDR3 sequences; about half were seen once. The specimen sequenced was peripheral blood or thyroid tissue (not recorded which). Receptor source: an adult woman with Graves' disease, either hyperthyroidism or ophthalmopathy (not recorded which).

The table lists this clonotype with a count of one. V is TRBV7-2 and J is TRBJ1-4; 7 bases align to TRBD1. Germline V gives CDR1 SGHTA, CDR2 FQGNSA. The CDR3 totals 14 residues. The trim removed 5 bases at V and 5 bases at J, leaving 5 bases unmatched. The CDR3 here is CASSPSTGNEKLFF. CDR3 sequence (DNA): TGTGCCAGCAGCCCCTCGACAGGGAATGAAAAACTGTTTTTT.

The chain employs TRBV7-2 and TRBJ2-2; 8 bases are shared with TRBD1. Germline CDR1 reads SGHTA; CDR2 reads FQGNSA. The CDR3 contains 15 residues. V shed 5 bases and J 8 bases; nucleotides not matched to a gene: 10. CDR3: CASSLRQGKLGELFF. Here the CDR3 DNA reads TGTGCCAGCAGCCTGCGACAGGGGAAGCTTGGGGAGCTGTTTTTT.

The rearrangement joins TRBV12-3 or TRBV12-4 to TRBJ1-5, with unresolved D. V lost 2 bases, J lost 6 bases, and 11 bases lay in between. The CDR3 is 14 amino acids. The CDR3 bases are TGTGCCAGCAGTTTACACGCGTCGGGTCAGCCCCAGCATTTT. Encoded protein: CASSLHASGQPQHF.

The chain has TRBV5-1 and TRBJ1-1; no clear D. CDR3 length equals 10 residues. V was trimmed by 4 bases and J by 8 bases, leaving 6 bases between them. Germline CDR1 is SGHRS and CDR2 is YFSETQ. In DNA form, the CDR3 reads TGCGCCAGCAGCGTTGACGAAGCTTTCTTT. Translated, it gives CASSVDEAFF.

Many counts were recorded for this clonotype. V is TRBV30 and J is TRBJ2-7, with 9 positions matching TRBD1. The CDR3 runs 13 residues. Trimming removed 4 bases from V and 2 bases from J; junction bases left unmatched: 3. Germline V CDR1 and CDR2: GTSNPN, SVGIG (reference sequence). CDR3 in amino acids: CAWTTGGTYEQYF. CDR3 nucleotides: TGTGCCTGGACCACAGGGGGCACCTACGAGCAGTACTTC.

The chain carries TRBV10-3 and TRBJ2-7; 9 bases align to TRBD2. V shed 11 bases, J shed 5 bases, and the junction held 10 bases outside the gene matches. This CDR3 comprises 13 residues. Germline CDR1 and CDR2: ENHRY and SYGVKD. The CDR3 DNA reads TGTGCCTCGGAGAGCGGGAGGTCCCACGAGCAGTACTTC. It is translated as CASESGRSHEQYF.

The chain employs TRBV6-6 and TRBJ1-4, with D unclear. The CDR3 extends over 14 amino acids. Germline V gene lookup returns CDR1 MNHNY and CDR2 SVGAGI (reference sequence). V lost 7 bases, J lost 4 bases, and 13 bases lay in between. The chain's CDR3 is CASTKREHNEKLFF. CDR3 nucleotide sequence: TGTGCCAGCACTAAGCGGGAGCATAATGAAAAACTGTTTTTT.

This clonotype was found once. V is TRBV7-2 and J is TRBJ2-5; D unclear. Trimming took off 5 bases at V and 1 base at J, with 11 bases between the two ends. The germline CDR1 and CDR2 sequences are SGHTA and FQGNSA. The CDR3 length is 14 residues. In DNA form, the CDR3 reads TGTGCCAGCAGCCTGCCGGGCTCCCAAGAGACCCAGTACTTC. It codes for CASSLPGSQETQYF.

V usage is TRBV12-3 or TRBV12-4 and J usage is TRBJ1-3; D is unclear. This CDR3 has 13 amino acids. Trimming cost V 6 bases and J 7 bases, with 13 bases left between them. The chain's CDR3 is CASRGWAGNTIYF. The DNA for the CDR3 is TGTGCCAGCAGGGGTTGGGCGGGGAACACCATATATTTT.